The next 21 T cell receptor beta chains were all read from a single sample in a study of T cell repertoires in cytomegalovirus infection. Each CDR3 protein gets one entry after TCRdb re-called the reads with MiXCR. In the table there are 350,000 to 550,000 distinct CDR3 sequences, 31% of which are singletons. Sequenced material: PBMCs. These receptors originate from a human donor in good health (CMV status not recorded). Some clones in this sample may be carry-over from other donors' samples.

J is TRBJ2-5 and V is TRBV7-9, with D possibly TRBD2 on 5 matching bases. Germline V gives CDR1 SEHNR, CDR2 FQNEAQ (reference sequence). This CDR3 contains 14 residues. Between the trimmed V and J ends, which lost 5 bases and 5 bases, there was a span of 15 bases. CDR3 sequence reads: CASSLGNPGETQYF. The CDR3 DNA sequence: TGTGCCAGCAGCCTCGGGAACCCCGGCGAGACCCAGTACTTC. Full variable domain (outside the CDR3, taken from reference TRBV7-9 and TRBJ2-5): DTGVSQNPRHKITKRGQNVTFRCDPISEHNRLYWYRQTLGQGPEFLTYFQNEAQLEKSRLLSDRFSAERPKGSFSTLEIQRTEQGDSAMYLCASSLGNPGETQYFGPGTRLLVL.

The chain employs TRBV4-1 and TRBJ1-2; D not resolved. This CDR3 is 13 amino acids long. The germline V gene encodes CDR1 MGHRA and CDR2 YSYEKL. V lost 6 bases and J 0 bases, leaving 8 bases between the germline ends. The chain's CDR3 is CASRQTPNYGYTF. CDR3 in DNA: TGCGCCAGCAGACAGACACCTAACTATGGCTACACCTTC.

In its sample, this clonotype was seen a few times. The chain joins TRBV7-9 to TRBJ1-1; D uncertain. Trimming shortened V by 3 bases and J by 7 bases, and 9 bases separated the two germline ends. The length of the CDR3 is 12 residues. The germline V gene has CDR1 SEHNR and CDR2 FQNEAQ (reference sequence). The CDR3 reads CASSFEAREAFF. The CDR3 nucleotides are TGTGCCAGCAGCTTCGAAGCTCGTGAAGCTTTCTTT.

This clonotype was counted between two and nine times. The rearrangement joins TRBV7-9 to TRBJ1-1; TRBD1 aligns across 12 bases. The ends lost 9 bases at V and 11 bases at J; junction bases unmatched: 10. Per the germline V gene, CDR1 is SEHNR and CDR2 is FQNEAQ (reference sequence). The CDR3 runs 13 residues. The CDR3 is CASSGQGAPVAFF. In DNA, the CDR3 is TGTGCCAGTTCGGGACAGGGGGCGCCGGTCGCTTTCTTT.

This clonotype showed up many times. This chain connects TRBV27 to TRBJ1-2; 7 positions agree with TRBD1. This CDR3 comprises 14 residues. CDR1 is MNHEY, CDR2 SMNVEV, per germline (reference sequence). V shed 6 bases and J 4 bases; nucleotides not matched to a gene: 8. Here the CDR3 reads CASSFQTGSYGYTF. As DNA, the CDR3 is TGTGCCAGCAGCTTTCAGACAGGGAGCTATGGCTACACCTTC.

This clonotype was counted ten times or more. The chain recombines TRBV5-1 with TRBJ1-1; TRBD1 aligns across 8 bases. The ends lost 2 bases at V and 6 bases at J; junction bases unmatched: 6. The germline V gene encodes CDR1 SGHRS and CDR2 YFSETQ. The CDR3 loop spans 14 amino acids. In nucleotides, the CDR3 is TGCGCCAGCAGCTTCAAGGACAGGGAGGCTGAAGCTTTCTTT. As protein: CASSFKDREAEAFF.

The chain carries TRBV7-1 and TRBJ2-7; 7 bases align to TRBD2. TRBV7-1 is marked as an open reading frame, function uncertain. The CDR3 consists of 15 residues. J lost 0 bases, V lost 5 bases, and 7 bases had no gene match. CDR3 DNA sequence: TGTGCCAGCAGCCCCTGGCGGGGGAACTCCTACGAGCAGTACTTC. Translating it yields CASSPWRGNSYEQYF.

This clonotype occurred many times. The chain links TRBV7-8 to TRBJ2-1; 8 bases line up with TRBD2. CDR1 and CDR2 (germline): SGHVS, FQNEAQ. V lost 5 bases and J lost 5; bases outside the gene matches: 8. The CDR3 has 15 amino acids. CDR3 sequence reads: CASSLYGGEDNEQFF. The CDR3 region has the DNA TGTGCCAGCAGCCTTTACGGGGGGGAGGACAATGAGCAGTTCTTC.

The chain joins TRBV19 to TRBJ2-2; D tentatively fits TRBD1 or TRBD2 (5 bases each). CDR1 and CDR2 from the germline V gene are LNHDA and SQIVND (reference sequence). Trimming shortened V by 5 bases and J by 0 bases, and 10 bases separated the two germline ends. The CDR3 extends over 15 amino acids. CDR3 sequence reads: CASSPRGANTGELFF. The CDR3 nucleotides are TGTGCCAGTAGTCCTCGAGGGGCGAACACCGGGGAGCTGTTTTTT.

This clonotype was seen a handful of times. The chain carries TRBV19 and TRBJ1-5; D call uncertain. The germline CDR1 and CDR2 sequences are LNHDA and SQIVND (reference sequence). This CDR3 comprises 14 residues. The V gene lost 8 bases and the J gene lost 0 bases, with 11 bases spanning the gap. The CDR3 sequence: CASCDIYSNQPQHF. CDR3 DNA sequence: TGTGCCAGTTGTGACATTTATAGCAATCAGCCCCAGCATTTT. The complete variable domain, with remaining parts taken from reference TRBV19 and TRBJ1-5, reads DGGITQSPKYLFRKEGQNVTLSCEQNLNHDAMYWYRQDPGQGLRLIYYSQIVNDFQKGDIAEGYSVSREKKESFPLTVTSAQKNPTAFYLCASCDIYSNQPQHFGDGTRLSIL.

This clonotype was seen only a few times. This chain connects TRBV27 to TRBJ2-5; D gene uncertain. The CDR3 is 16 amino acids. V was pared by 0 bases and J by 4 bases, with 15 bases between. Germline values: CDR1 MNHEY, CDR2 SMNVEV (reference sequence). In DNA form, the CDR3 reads TGTGCCAGCAGTTTATCCCCGCCCCGTCCGGGAGAGACCCAGTACTTC. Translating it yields CASSLSPPRPGETQYF.

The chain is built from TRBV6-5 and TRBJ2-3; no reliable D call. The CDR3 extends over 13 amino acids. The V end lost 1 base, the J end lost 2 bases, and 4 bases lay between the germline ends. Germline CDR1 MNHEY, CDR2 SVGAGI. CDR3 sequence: CASSYYPTDTQYF. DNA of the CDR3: TGTGCCAGCAGTTACTACCCCACAGATACGCAGTATTTT.

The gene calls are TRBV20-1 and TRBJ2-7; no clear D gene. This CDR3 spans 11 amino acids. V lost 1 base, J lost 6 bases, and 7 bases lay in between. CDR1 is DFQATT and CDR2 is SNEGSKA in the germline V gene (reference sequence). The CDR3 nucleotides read TGCAGTGCTAGAGTTCAGTCCGAGCAGTACTTC. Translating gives CSARVQSEQYF.

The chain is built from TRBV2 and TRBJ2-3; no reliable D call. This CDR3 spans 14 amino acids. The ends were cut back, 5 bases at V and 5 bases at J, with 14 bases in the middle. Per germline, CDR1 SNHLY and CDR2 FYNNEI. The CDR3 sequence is CASSRAPLGDTQYF. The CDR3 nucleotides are TGTGCCAGCAGTCGGGCCCCCCTAGGAGATACGCAGTATTTT.

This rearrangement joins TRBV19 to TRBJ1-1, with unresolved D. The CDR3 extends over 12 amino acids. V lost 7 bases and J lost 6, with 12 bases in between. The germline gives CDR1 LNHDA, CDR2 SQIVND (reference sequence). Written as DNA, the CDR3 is TGTGCCAGTAATTCAGAAACCCCTGAAGCTTTCTTT. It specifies CASNSETPEAFF. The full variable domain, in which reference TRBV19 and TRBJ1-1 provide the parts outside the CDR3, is DGGITQSPKYLFRKEGQNVTLSCEQNLNHDAMYWYRQDPGQGLRLIYYSQIVNDFQKGDIAEGYSVSREKKESFPLTVTSAQKNPTAFYLCASNSETPEAFFGQGTRLTVV.

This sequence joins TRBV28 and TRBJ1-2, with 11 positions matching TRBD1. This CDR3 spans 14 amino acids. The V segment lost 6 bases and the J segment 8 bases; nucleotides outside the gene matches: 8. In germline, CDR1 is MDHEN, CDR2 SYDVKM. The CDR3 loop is CASRPRTGGVGYTF. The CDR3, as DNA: TGTGCCAGCAGGCCCCGGACAGGGGGCGTAGGCTACACCTTC.

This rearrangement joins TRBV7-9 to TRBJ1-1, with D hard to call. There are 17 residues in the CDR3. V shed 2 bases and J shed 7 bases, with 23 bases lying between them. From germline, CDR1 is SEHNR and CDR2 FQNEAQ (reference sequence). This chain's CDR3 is CASSLLKPGFRPGEAFF. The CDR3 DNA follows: TGTGCCAGCAGCTTATTAAAACCAGGTTTTCGTCCCGGTGAAGCTTTCTTT.

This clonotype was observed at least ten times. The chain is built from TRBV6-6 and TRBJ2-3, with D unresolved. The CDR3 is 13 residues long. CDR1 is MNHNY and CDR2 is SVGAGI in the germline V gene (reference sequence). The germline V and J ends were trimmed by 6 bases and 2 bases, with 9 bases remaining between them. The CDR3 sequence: CASSPYLTDTQYF. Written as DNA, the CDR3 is TGTGCCAGCAGCCCCTATCTCACAGATACGCAGTATTTT.

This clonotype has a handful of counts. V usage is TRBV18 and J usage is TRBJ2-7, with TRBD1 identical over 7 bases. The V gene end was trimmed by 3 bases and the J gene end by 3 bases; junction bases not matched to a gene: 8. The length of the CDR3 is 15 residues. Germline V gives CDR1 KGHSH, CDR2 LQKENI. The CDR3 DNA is TGTGCCAGCTCACCGGACAGGACCTCCCGCTACGAGCAGTACTTC. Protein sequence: CASSPDRTSRYEQYF.

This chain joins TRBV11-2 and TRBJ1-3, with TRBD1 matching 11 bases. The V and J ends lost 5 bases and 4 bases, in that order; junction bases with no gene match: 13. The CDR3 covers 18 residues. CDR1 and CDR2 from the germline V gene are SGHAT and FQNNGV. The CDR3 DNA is TGTGCCAGCAGCCACCGGGACAGGGGGTTTAGTCCGGGAAACACCATATATTTT. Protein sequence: CASSHRDRGFSPGNTIYF. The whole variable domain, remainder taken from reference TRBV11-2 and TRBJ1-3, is EAGVAQSPRYKIIEKRQSVAFWCNPISGHATLYWYQQILGQGPKLLIQFQNNGVVDDSQLPKDRFSAERLKGVDSTLKIQPAKLEDSAVYLCASSHRDRGFSPGNTIYFGEGSWLTVV.

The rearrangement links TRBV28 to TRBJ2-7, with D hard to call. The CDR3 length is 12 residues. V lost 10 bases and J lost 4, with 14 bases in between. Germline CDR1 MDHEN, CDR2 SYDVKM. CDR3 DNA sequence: TGTGCCACCATGGTTTCCCAGTACGAGCAGTACTTC. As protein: CATMVSQYEQYF.